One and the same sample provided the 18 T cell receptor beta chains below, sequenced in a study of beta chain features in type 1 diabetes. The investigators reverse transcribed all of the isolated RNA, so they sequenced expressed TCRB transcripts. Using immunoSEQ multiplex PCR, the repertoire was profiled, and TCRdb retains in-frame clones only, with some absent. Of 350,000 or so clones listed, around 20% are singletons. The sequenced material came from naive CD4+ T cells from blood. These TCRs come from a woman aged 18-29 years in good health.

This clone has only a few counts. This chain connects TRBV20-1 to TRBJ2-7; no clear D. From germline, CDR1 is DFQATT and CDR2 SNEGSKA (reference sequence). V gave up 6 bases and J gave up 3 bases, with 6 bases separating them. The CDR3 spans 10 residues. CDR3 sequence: CSAKSYEQYF. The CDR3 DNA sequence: TGCAGTGCGAAGAGCTACGAGCAGTACTTC.

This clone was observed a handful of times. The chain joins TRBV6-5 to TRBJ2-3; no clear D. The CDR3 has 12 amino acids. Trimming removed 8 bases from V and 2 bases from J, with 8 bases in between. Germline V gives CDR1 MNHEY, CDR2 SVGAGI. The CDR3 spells CASAADTDTQYF. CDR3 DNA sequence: TGTGCCAGCGCCGCGGACACAGATACGCAGTATTTT.

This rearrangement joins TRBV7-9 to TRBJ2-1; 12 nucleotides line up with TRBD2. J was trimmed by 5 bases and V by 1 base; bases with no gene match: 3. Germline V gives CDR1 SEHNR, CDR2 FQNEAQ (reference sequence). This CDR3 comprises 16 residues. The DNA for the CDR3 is TGTGCCAGCAGCTTAGTCGGACTAGCGGGAAACAATGAGCAGTTCTTC. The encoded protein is CASSLVGLAGNNEQFF.

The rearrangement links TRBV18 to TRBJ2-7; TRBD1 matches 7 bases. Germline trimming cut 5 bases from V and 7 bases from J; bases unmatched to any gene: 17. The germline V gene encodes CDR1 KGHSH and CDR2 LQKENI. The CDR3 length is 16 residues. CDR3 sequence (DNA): TGTGCCAGCTCATCCAACTCCCCGACAGGGCAAGGGGAGCAGTACTTC. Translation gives CASSSNSPTGQGEQYF.

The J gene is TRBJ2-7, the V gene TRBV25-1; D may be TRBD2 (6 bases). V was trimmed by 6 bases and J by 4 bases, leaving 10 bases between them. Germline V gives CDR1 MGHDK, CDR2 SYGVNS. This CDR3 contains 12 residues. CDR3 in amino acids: CASSRGRYEQYF. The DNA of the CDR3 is TGTGCCAGCAGCAGAGGGAGGTACGAGCAGTACTTC.

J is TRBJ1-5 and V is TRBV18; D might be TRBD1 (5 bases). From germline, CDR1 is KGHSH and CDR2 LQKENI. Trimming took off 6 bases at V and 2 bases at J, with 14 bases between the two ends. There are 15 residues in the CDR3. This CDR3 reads CASSQGVIGNQPQHF. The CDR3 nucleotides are TGTGCCAGCTCCCAAGGGGTGATCGGCAATCAGCCCCAGCATTTT. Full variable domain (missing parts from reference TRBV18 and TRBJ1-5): NAGVMQNPRHLVRRRGQEARLRCSPMKGHSHVYWYRQLPEEGLKFMVYLQKENIIDESGMPKERFSAEFPKEGPSILRIQQVVRGDSAAYFCASSQGVIGNQPQHFGDGTRLSIL.

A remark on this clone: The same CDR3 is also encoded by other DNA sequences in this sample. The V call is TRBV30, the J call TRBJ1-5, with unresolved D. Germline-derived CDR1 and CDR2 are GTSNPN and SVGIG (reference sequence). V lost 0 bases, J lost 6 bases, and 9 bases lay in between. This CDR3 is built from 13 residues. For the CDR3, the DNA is TGTGCCTGGAGTGTCTCGAGCGGTCAGCCCCAGCATTTT. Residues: CAWSVSSGQPQHF.

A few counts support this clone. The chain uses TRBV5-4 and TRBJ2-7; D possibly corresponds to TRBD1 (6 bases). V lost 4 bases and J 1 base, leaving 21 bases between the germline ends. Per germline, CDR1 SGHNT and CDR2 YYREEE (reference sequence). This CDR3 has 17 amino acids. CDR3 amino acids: CASSPELNRDTSYEQYF. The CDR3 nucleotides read TGTGCCAGCAGCCCCGAACTGAACCGGGACACTTCCTACGAGCAGTACTTC.

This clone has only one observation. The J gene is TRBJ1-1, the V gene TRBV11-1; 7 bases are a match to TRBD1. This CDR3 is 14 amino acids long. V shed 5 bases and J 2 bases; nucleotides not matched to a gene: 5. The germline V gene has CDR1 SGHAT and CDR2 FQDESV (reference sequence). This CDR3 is CASSRGQPNTEAFF. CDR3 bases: TGTGCCAGCAGCCGGGGACAGCCTAACACTGAAGCTTTCTTT.

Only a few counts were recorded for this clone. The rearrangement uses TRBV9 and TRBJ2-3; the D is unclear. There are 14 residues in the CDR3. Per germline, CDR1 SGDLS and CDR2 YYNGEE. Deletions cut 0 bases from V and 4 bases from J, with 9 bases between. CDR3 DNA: TGTGCCAGCAGCGTAGAAGACTGGGCAGATACGCAGTATTTT. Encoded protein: CASSVEDWADTQYF.

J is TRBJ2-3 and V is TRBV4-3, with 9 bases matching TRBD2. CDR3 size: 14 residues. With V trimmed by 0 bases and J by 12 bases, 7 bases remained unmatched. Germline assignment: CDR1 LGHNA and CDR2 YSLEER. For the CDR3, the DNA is TGCGCCAGCAGCCAAGATGCTAATAGCGGGGGTCAGTATTTT. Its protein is CASSQDANSGGQYF.

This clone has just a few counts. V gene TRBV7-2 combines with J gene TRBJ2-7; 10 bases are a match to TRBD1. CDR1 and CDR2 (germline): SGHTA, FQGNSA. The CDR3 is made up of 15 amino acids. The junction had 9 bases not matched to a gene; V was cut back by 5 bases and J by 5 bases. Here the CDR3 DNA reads TGTGCCAGCAGCATAACCGGGACAGGGGTCCACGAGCAGTACTTC. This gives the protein CASSITGTGVHEQYF.

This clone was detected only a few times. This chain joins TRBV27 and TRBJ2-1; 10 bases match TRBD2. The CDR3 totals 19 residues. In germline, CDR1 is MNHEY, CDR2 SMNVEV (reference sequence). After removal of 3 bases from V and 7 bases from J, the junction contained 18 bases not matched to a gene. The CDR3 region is CASSFRILAGLRGGNEQFF. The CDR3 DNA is TGTGCCAGCAGTTTTAGAATACTAGCGGGGCTAAGGGGGGGAAATGAGCAGTTCTTC.

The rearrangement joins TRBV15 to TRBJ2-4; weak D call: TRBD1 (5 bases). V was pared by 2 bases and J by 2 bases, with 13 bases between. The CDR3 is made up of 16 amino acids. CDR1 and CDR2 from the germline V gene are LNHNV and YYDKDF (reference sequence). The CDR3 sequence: CATSRSKDSPKNIQYF. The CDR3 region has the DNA TGTGCCACCAGCAGATCCAAAGACAGCCCCAAAAACATTCAGTACTTC.

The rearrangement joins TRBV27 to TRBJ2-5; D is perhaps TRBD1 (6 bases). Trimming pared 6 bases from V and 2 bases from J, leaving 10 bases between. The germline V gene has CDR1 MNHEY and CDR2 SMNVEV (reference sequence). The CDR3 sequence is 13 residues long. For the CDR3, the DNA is TGTGCCAGCAGCCGGACAGATCAAGAGACCCAGTACTTC. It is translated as CASSRTDQETQYF.

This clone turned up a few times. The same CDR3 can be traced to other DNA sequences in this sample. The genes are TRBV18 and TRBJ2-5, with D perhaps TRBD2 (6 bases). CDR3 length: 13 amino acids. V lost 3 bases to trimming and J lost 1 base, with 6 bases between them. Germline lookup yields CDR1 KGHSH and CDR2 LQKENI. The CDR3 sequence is CASSPGLQETQYF. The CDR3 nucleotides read TGTGCCAGCTCACCGGGACTCCAAGAGACCCAGTACTTC.

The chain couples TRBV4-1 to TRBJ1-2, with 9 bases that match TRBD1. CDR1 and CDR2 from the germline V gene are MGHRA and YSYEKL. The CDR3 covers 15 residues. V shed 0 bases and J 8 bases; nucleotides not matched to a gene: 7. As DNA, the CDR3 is TGCGCCAGCAGCCAAGAGAGGACAGGGGTGGGCGGCTACACCTTC. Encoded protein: CASSQERTGVGGYTF.

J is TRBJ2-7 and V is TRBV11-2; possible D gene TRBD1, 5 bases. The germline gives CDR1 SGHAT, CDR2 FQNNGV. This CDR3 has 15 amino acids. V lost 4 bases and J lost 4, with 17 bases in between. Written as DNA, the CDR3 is TGTGCCAGCAGCTCCATCAAACCGCGACAGTACGAGCAGTACTTC. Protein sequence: CASSSIKPRQYEQYF. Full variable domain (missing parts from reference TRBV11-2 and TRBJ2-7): EAGVAQSPRYKIIEKRQSVAFWCNPISGHATLYWYQQILGQGPKLLIQFQNNGVVDDSQLPKDRFSAERLKGVDSTLKIQPAKLEDSAVYLCASSSIKPRQYEQYFGPGTRLTVT.